This T cell receptor beta chain emerged from a study of T cells in localized non-small cell lung cancer. Study-level results: Tumor samples were not multi-region, leaving intratumor heterogeneity unexcluded. The study detected a median around 57 of the top 100 tumor clones in adjacent lung.

In regard to this clone: Its antigen is not known.

V shed 5 bases and J 4 bases; nucleotides not matched to a gene: 7. The CDR3 sequence is 16 residues long. Germline loops: CDR1 SGHNT, CDR2 YENEEA. The data were produced by immunoSEQ multiplex PCR, yet TCRdb's version contains in-frame clones alone and is incomplete. The sample lists 1,200 to 1,500 clones, approximately 20% occurring once. The source material was lung tumor tissue, sampled before any cancer treatment. The chain links TRBV11-3 to TRBJ2-2; 10 bases agree with TRBD2. This sequence originates from a male donor aged 60 or over with stage I lung adenocarcinoma. In nucleotides, the CDR3 is TGTGCCAGCAGCCCTAGCGGGAGTATGGGCACCGGGGAGCTGTTTTTT. This codes for CASSPSGSMGTGELFF.